This T cell receptor beta chain was documented in a study of Ad26.COV2.S vaccination and SARS-CoV-2 variants. Treatment of the sample: around 19 received Ad26.COV2.S at low or high dose, single or two shots; about 5 received placebo; per-sample allocation not given. Day 63 following the first vaccine or placebo injection was when the samples were taken. The repertoire was sequenced with immunoSEQ multiplex PCR; TCRdb's copy has only in-frame clones and lacks some. The data contain over 250,000 clones, approximately 87% of them singletons. This receptor was obtained from a person between 18 and 59 years old who received the Ad26.COV2.S COVID-19 vaccine or a placebo. This sample comprised peripheral blood, obtained in a trial of Ad26.COV2.S vaccine versus placebo.

CDR3 nucleotides: TGCGCCAGCAGCTTAAGGGGGCGCGGCTATGGCTACACCTTC. As protein: CASSLRGRGYGYTF. The chain joins TRBV5-1 to TRBJ1-2; 7 nucleotides agree with TRBD1. Germline CDR1 is SGHRS and CDR2 is YFSETQ. The CDR3 runs 14 residues. The junction had 5 bases not matched to a gene; V was cut back by 2 bases and J by 4 bases.